This TCR beta chain was retrieved from a study of regulatory T cells in long-lasting Graves disease. Study as a whole: Persistence in Graves' disease required over 5 years of antithyroid drugs plus positive TSH receptor antibodies.

This clonotype was seen a single time. Antigen: not known. Findings of the study overall: Accuracy was perhaps lowered by the small sample size.

Germline assignment: CDR1 DFQATT and CDR2 SNEGSKA (reference sequence). CDR3 length equals 14 residues. After removal of 6 bases from V and 0 bases from J, the junction contained 4 bases not matched to a gene. Construction of TCR beta libraries relied on iRepertoire HTBI primers and on Arm-PCR targeting CDR3 regions. Per the original methods: Samples jointly harbored about 65 TRBV and 14 TRBJ segments. TCRdb itself ran the multiplex PCR reads through MiXCR, one entry per CDR3 protein. Clone size and V and J calls follow TCRdb, not the original study. The sample has approximately 290,000 distinct CDR3 sequences, around 20% seen once. Time point indicated: persistent/refractory GD, antithyroid drugs over 5 years with positive TRAb. With RNA extracted from PBMCs as input, the TCR library was made.

Sample: peripheral blood mononuclear cells (PBMCs), taken when the disease was refractory, from a patient treated with antithyroid drugs. V is TRBV20-1 and J is TRBJ2-1, with 8 nucleotides matching TRBD2. This receptor was obtained from a female donor with Graves disease. The CDR3 spells CSAMSGSSYNEQFF. In nucleotides, the CDR3 is TGCAGTGCCATGAGCGGGAGCTCCTACAATGAGCAGTTCTTC.